This T cell receptor (beta chain) was found in a study of cytomegalovirus exposure and HLA in healthy donors. Study as a whole: An early release of data contained roughly 86 million unique TCRs, which came from HLA-typed donors. The study placed approximately 81% of its roughly 410 genotyped donors in the Caucasian-associated ancestry cluster. General study points: In the analysis, some V segments, TRBV6-2 and TRBV6-3 included, were excluded as indistinguishable. The number of N-insertions in an Asian-associated ancestry cluster was reportedly below the roughly 700-donor mean in a later analysis.

It was with 60 Vbeta and 13 Jbeta primers that the PCR ran. Repertoires were generated with immunoSEQ multiplex PCR, while TCRdb's copy carries only in-frame clones and drops some. The table lists 150,000 to 200,000 clones, roughly 80% of them singletons, with approximately 3.1% in the top ten. The V gene's germline CDR1 is SEHNR and CDR2 FQNEAQ (reference sequence). The CDR3 has 12 amino acids. Comment on this clone: No antigen is known for it. Relative to the germline gene, one junction end is altered; a read error may explain this.

The chain joins TRBV7-9 to TRBJ1-2; D uncertain. The clonotype comes from a woman between 40 and 50 years old in good health and CMV-seronegative. Sequenced sample: PBMCs. The CDR3 protein is CASSPNVALQMF. CDR3 sequence (DNA): TGTGCCAGCAGCCCCAACGTGGCTCTACAGATGTTC.